This T cell receptor (beta chain) was found in a study of blood T cell repertoires in COVID-19 (TCRdb year 2020). Looking at the study overall: Collaborator samples came from the United States, Italy and Spain and covered acute and convalescent phases of COVID-19. Samples were obtained from the ongoing ImmuneRACE study (first 160 participants) and from 1,200 or so subjects provided by 6 global collaborators. The repertoires were released in a freely available public database meant as a resource for research on the immune response to SARS-CoV-2. The dataset comprised deeply sampled blood TCRbeta repertoires from subjects exposed to, actively infected with, or recovered from COVID-19. Where available, HLA class I and class II types were taken from metadata supplied by the sample provider and were not determined by assay-based typing. The material from the prospective study consisted of cDNA or gDNA derived from T cells, B-cell-depleted T cells, or PBMCs. Nearly every sample came with metadata listing a de-identified subject ID, COVID-19 status, age in years and sex. General findings and caveats noted by the study authors: The quantity of clinical and demographic metadata differed by source and by participant and was supplied without curation.

This clone has just a few counts. Its antigen is unknown. Base qualities are not provided; no much larger clone lies one nucleotide away. The collaborating institutions used their own protocols to collect whole blood in K2EDTA tubes. For TCRbeta analysis, collaborators shipped samples as frozen whole blood, isolated PBMCs, or DNA extracted from either of those sample types. TCRbeta CDR3 regions were amplified from genomic DNA by means of the immunoSEQ Assay, a bias-controlled multiplex PCR. On the study's bioinformatics: Nucleated cell counts per sample were estimated from amplification of reference gene primers within the assay. To quantify the absolute abundance of each unique TCRbeta CDR3 rearrangement, sequence reads were collapsed and filtered. For each sample, productive Simpson clonality was calculated by taking the square root of Simpson's diversity index across productive rearrangements. Here the immuneACCESS table is served through TCRdb, limited to in-frame sequences with V and J called. Missing clones are a known gap in these copies; in checked studies unresolved V genes cover under half, and the rest lacks a known reason. The V and J calls and the clone size are those of that table, but D and trimming were determined from the DNA. The sample profile shows about 99,000 clones; roughly four fifths of them were found once. 2.5% to 4% of the sample goes to the ten largest clones.

Sequenced sample: peripheral blood. The sequence was obtained from a woman at least 80 years old with active or convalescent COVID-19.

The DNA sequence is as follows: TGTGCCAGCAGCCTAGACAGGTCCTATGGCTACACCTTC. The resulting protein is CASSLDRSYGYTF. The receptor chain draws on TRBV5-4 and TRBJ1-2, with TRBD1 as a weak D call on 6 bases. The germline ends are 11 bases apart after V is trimmed by 4 bases and J by 4 bases. The CDR3, from cysteine to phenylalanine, totals 13 residues. The CDR3 DNA has 39 bases and is translated from base 1. Per the germline V gene (reference sequence), SGHNT is the CDR1 and YYREEE is the CDR2. Where the CDR3 stops, the reference TRBV5-4 and TRBJ1-2 genes take over; the full variable domain is ETGVTQSPTHLIKTRGQQVTLRCSSQSGHNTVSWYQQALGQGPQFIFQYYREEENGRGNFPPRFSGLQFPNYSSELNVNALELDDSALYLCASSLDRSYGYTFGSGTRLTVV.